This T cell receptor (beta chain) derives from a study of cytomegalovirus exposure and HLA in healthy donors. About the research overall: Earlier sequencing of 200 million or so T cells yielded under 120 million unique TCR beta sequences. Study-wide points: CMV serostatus was the sole immune exposure data available. Cytomegalovirus-associated TCR beta chains were listed, numbering roughly 150. A later look showed TCR association rates differing by HLA locus, highest for DRB1 and lowest for HLA-C.

Remarks on this clone: No antigen is known for it.

PCR involved 60 Vbeta and 13 Jbeta primers. Generated by immunoSEQ multiplex PCR, the TCRdb table keeps only in-frame clones and is missing some. In the table there are about 87,000 clones, roughly 72% of which are singletons. Germline lookup yields CDR1 KGHSY and CDR2 FQNENV. Trimming stripped 2 bases from V and 4 bases from J, with 20 bases between. The CDR3 has 17 amino acids. The sequenced material came from PBMCs. The chain has TRBV16 and TRBJ1-2, with D possibly TRBD1 on 6 matching bases. The source of this sequence is a man between 25 and 39 years old in good health and CMV-seropositive. The CDR3 is CASSQVPTGFGIYGYTF. As DNA, the CDR3 is TGTGCCAGCAGCCAAGTCCCCACAGGGTTCGGGATCTATGGCTACACCTTC.